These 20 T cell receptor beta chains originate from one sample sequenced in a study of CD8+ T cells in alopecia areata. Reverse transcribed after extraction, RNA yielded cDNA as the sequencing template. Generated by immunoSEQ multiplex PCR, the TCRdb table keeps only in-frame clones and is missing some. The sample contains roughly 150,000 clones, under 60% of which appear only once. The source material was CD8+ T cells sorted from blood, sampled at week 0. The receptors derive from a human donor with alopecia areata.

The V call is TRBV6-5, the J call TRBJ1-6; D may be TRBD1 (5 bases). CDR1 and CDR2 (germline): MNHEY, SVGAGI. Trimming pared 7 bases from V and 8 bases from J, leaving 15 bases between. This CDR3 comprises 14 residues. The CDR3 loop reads CASTSGTGDSPLHF. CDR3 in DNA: TGTGCCAGCACGTCCGGGACTGGGGATTCACCCCTCCACTTT.

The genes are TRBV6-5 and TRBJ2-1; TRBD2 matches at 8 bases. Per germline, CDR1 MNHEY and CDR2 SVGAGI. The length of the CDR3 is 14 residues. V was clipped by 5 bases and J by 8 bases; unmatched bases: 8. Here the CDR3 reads CASSTGLVQYEQFF. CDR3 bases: TGTGCCAGCAGTACGGGACTAGTACAGTATGAGCAGTTCTTC.

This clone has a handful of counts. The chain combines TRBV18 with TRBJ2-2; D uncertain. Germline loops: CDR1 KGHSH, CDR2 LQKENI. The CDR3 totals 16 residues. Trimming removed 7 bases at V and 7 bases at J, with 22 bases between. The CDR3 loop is CASWYWQAPAIGELFF. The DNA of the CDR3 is TGTGCCAGCTGGTACTGGCAGGCCCCTGCCATCGGGGAGCTGTTTTTT.

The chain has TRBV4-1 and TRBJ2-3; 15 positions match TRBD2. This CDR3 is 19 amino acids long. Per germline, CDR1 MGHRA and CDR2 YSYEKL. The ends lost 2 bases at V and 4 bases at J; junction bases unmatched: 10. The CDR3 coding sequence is TGCGCCAGCAGCCAATATCCGGGACTAGCGGGGGGTCTACCAGATACGCAGTATTTT. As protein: CASSQYPGLAGGLPDTQYF.

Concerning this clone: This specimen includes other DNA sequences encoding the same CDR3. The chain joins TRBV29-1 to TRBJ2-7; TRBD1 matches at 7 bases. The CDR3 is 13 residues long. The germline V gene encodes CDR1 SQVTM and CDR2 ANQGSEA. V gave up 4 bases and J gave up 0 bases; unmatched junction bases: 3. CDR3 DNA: TGCAGCGTTGTTACAGGGGCCTCCTACGAGCAGTACTTC. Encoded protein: CSVVTGASYEQYF.

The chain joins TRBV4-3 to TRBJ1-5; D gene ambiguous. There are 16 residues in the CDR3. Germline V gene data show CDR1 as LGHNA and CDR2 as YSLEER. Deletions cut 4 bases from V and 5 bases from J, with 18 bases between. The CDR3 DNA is TGCGCCAGCAGCCCCTGGACCCCGCAAGAGCATCAGCCCCAGCATTTT. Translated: CASSPWTPQEHQPQHF.

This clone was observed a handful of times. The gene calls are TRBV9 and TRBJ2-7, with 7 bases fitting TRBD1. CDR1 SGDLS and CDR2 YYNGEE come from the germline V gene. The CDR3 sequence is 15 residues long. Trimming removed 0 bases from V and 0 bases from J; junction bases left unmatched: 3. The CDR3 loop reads CASSVAWDSSYEQYF. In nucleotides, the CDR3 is TGTGCCAGCAGCGTAGCCTGGGACAGCTCCTACGAGCAGTACTTC.

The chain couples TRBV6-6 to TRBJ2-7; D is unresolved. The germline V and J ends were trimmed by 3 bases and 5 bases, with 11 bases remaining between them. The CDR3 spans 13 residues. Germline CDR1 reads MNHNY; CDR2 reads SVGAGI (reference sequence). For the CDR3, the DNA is TGTGCCAGCAGTTATTTGGCAGGCCACGAGCAGTACTTC. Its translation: CASSYLAGHEQYF.

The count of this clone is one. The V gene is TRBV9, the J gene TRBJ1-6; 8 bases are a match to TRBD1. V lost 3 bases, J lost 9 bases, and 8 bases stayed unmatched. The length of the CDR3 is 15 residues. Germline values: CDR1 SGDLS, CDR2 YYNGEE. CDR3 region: CASSAPTGEGSPLHF. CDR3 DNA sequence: TGTGCCAGCAGCGCCCCGACAGGGGAGGGTTCACCCCTCCACTTT.

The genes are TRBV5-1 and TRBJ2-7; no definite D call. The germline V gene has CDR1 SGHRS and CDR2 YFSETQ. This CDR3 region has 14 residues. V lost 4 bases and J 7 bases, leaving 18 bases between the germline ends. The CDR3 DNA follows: TGCGCCAGCAGCCAGAGAGGAGTTCCTACGGAGCAGTACTTC. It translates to CASSQRGVPTEQYF.

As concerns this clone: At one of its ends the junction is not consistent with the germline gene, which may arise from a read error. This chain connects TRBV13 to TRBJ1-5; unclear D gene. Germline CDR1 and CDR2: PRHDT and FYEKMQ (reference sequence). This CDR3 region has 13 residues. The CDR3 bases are TGTGCCAGCAGCGTAGGAAGCAATCAGCCCCAGCATTTT. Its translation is CASSVGSNQPQHF. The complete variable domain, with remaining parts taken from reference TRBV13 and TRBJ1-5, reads AAGVIQSPRHLIKEKRETATLKCYPIPRHDTVYWYQQGPGQDPQFLISFYEKMQSDKGSIPDRFSAQQFSDYHSELNMSSLELGDSALYFCASSVGSNQPQHFGDGTRLSIL.

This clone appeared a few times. In nucleotides, the CDR3 is TGTGCCAGCAGTTCCAAGACCGGGACAGCTCTCCACTTT. It codes for CASSSKTGTALHF. The chain carries TRBV27 and TRBJ1-6; 7 positions agree with TRBD1. This CDR3 region has 13 residues. CDR1 is MNHEY and CDR2 is SMNVEV in the germline V gene (reference sequence). V trimming: 4 bases; J trimming: 16 bases; junction bases outside the gene matches: 10.

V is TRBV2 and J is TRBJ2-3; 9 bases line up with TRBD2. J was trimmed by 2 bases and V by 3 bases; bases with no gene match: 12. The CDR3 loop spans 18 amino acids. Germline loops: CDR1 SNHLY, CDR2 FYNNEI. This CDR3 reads CASSELSTGTSNTDTQYF. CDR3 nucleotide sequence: TGTGCCAGCAGTGAGCTCTCAACCGGGACTAGCAACACAGATACGCAGTATTTT.

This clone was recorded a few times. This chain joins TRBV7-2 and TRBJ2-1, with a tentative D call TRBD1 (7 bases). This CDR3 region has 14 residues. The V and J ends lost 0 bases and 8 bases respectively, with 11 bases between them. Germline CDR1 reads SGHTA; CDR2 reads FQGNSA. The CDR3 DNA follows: TGTGCCAGCAGCTTAGCGTCCAGGGGGGATGAGCAGTTCTTC. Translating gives CASSLASRGDEQFF. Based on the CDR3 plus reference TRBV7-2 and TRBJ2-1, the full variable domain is GAGVSQSPSNKVTEKGKDVELRCDPISGHTALYWYRQSLGQGLEFLIYFQGNSAPDKSGLPSDRFSAERTGGSVSTLTIQRTQQEDSAVYLCASSLASRGDEQFFGPGTRLTVL.

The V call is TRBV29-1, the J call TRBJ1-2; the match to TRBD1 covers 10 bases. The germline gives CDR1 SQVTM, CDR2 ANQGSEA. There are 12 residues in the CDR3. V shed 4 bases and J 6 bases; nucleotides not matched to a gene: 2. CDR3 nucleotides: TGCAGCGTTGGGGACAGGGGCGATGGCTACACCTTC. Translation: CSVGDRGDGYTF. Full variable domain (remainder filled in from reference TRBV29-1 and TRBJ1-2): SAVISQKPSRDICQRGTSLTIQCQVDSQVTMMFWYRQQPGQSLTLIATANQGSEATYESGFVIDKFPISRPNLTFSTLTVSNMSPEDSSIYLCSVGDRGDGYTFGSGTRLTVV.

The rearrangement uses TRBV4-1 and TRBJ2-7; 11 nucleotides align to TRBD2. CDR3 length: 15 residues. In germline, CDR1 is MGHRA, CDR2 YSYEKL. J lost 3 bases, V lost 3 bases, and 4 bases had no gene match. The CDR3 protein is CASSQTSGEIYEQYF. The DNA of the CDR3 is TGCGCCAGCAGCCAGACTAGCGGGGAGATCTACGAGCAGTACTTC.

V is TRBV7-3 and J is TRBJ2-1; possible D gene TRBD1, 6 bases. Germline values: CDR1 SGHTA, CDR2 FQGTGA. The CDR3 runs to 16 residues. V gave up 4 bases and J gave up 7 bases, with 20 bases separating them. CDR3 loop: CASSSSGTRLGNEQFF. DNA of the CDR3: TGTGCCAGCAGCTCGTCCGGGACACGCTTAGGGAATGAGCAGTTCTTC.

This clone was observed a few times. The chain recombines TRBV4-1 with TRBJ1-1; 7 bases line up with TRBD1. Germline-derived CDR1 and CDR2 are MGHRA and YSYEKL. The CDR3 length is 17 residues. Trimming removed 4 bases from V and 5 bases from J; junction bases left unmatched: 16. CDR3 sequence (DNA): TGCGCCAGCAGCCTCCCGACAGGGCCCCGCGGGGTGACTGAAGCTTTCTTT. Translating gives CASSLPTGPRGVTEAFF.

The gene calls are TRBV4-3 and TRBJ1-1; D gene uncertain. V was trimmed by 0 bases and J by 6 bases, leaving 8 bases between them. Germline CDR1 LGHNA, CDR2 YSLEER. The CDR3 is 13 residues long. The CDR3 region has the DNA TGCGCCAGCAGCCAAGATGTAACATCTGAAGCTTTCTTT. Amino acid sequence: CASSQDVTSEAFF.

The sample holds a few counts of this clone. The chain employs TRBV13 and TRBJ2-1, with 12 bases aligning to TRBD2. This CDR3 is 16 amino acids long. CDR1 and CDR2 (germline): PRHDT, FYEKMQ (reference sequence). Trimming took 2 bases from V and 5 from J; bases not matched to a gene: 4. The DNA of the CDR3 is TGTGCCAGCAGCTTACTAGCGGGGGGGCAAGACAATGAGCAGTTCTTC. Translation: CASSLLAGGQDNEQFF. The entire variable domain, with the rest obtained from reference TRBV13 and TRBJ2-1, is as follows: AAGVIQSPRHLIKEKRETATLKCYPIPRHDTVYWYQQGPGQDPQFLISFYEKMQSDKGSIPDRFSAQQFSDYHSELNMSSLELGDSALYFCASSLLAGGQDNEQFFGPGTRLTVL.